The clone carrying this T cell receptor beta chain has just a few counts. The data originate from a study of response to subunit inactivated influenza vaccine. TCRdb independently ran MiXCR on the RT-PCR reads; one entry per CDR3 protein. The sample records some 540,000 distinct CDR3 sequences, around a quarter being singletons. This CDR3 has 15 residues. Germline V gene data show CDR1 as LGHNA and CDR2 as YNFKEQ. Trimming stripped 0 bases from V and 5 bases from J, with 14 bases between. This same sample was also taken into another study, of T cells expressing NK-cell markers. This second study notes: In generating TCR beta cDNA, 5'RACE template switching with UMIs was used. Several experiments added an anti-gamma-delta TCR antibody to sort only alpha-beta TCR T cells. Four donors showed these clonotypes also leading the CD3+CD56-NKG2C+ fraction. Whether the expanded NKG2C+ T cell clones recognized HCMV remained unclear.

The chain recombines TRBV4-2 with TRBJ2-7; the D gene is possibly TRBD1 (5 bases). The receptor was isolated from a man in his fifties who received an inactivated influenza vaccine. The sequences come from CD4+ T cells sorted from PBMCs, collected 11 to 12 days after vaccination. CDR3 protein: CASSQEIRVVDEQYF. In nucleotides, the CDR3 is TGTGCCAGCAGCCAAGAGATCAGGGTTGTGGACGAGCAGTACTTC.